This record covers a single T cell receptor beta chain. The sample comes from a study of OX40 agonist ivuxolimab in advanced cancers. Study as a whole: Past anti-PD-1, anti-PD-L1 or anti-CTLA-4 therapy was accepted, and 30% to 45% had received some.

Sequencing was performed with immunoSEQ multiplex PCR; in TCRdb, only in-frame clones are kept and a portion is missing. This sample yields tens of thousands of clones, of which roughly 84% are seen a single time; approximately 20% belongs to the top ten. The germline V and J ends were trimmed by 1 base and 0 bases, with 10 bases remaining between them. Germline assignment: CDR1 SGHNT and CDR2 YYREEE (reference sequence). The CDR3 totals 15 residues. The sample in question was CD4+ or CD8+ T cells sorted from blood, obtained in a trial of the OX40 agonist ivuxolimab. V usage is TRBV5-4 and J usage is TRBJ1-1; D gene ambiguous. The source is an adult with an advanced solid tumor such as melanoma, head and neck, liver or kidney cancer. The CDR3 region has the DNA TGTGCCAGCAGCTTGAAGAGCCCGATGAACACTGAAGCTTTCTTT. Protein product: CASSLKSPMNTEAFF.